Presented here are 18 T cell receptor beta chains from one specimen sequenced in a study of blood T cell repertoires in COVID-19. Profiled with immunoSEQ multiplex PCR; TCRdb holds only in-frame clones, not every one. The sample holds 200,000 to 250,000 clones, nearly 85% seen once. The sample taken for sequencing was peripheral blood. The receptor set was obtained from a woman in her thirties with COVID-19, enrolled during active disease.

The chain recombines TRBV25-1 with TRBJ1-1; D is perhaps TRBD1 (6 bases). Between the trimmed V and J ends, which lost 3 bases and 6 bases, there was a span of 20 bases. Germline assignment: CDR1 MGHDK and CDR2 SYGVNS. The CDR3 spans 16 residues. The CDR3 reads CASSDSGRGAIPEAFF. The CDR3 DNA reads TGTGCCAGCAGTGATTCTGGGAGGGGGGCGATCCCTGAAGCTTTCTTT.

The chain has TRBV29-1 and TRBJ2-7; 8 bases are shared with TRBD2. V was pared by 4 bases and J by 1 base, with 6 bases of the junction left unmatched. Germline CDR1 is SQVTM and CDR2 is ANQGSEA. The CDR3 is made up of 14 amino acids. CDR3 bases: TGCAGCGTTGGGCCGGGGGGGTCTTCCTACGAGCAGTACTTC. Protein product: CSVGPGGSSYEQYF.

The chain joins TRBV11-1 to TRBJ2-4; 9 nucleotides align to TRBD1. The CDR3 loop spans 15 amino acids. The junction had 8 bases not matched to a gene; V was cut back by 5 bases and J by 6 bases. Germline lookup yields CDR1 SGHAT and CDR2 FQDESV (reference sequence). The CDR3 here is CASSPPGQGRNIQYF. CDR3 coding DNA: TGTGCCAGCAGCCCCCCCGGACAGGGGAGAAACATTCAGTACTTC.

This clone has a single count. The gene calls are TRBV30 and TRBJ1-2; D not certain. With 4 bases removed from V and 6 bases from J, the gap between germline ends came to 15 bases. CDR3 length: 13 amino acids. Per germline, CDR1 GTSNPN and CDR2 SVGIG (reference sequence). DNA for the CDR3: TGTGCCTGGACCCCGGGATGGGGAGATGGCTACACCTTC. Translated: CAWTPGWGDGYTF.

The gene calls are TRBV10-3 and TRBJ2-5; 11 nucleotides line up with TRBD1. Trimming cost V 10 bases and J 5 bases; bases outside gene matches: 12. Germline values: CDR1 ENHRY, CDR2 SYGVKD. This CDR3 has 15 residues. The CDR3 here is CASLDLDRGLETQYF. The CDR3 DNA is TGTGCCAGCCTGGATCTGGACAGGGGGCTCGAGACCCAGTACTTC.

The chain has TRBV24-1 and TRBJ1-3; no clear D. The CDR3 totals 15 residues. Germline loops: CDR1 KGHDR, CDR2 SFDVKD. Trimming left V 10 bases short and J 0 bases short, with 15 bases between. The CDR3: CATSATGDSGNTIYF. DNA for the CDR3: TGTGCCACGTCAGCTACCGGGGACTCTGGAAACACCATATATTTT.

In DNA, the CDR3 is TGCAGTGCTAGTTCCGACAGGGTATATGGCTACACCTTC. This gives the protein CSASSDRVYGYTF. V usage is TRBV20-1 and J usage is TRBJ1-2, with 7 bases fitting TRBD1. This CDR3 is built from 13 residues. In germline, CDR1 is DFQATT, CDR2 SNEGSKA (reference sequence). With V trimmed by 3 bases and J by 5 bases, 6 bases remained unmatched.

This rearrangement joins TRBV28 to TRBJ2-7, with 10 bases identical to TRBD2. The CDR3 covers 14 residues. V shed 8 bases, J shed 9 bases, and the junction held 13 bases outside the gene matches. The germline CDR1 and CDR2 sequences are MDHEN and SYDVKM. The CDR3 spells CASRGLAGAGPQYF. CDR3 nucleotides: TGTGCCAGCCGGGGCCTAGCGGGAGCCGGCCCGCAGTACTTC. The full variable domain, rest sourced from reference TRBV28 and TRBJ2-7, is DVKVTQSSRYLVKRTGEKVFLECVQDMDHENMFWYRQDPGLGLRLIYFSYDVKMKEKGDIPEGYSVSREKKERFSLILESASTNQTSMYLCASRGLAGAGPQYFGPGTRLTVT.

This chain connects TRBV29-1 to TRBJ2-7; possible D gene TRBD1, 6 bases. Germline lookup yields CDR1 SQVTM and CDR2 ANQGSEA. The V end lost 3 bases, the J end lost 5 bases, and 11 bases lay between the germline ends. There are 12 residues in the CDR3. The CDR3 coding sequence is TGCAGCGTTGATTGGGGGCGCGACGAGCAGTACTTC. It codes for CSVDWGRDEQYF.

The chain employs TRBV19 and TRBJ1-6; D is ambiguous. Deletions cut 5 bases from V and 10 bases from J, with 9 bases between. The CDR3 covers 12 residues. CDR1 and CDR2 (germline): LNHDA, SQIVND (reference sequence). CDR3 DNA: TGTGCCAGTAGTTCGGGTTGGTCACCCCTCCACTTT. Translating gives CASSSGWSPLHF.

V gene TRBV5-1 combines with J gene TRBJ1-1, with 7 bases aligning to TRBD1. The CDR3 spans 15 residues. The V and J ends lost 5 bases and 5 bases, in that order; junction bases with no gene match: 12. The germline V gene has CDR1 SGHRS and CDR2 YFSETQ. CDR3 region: CASRKDLRGFTEAFF. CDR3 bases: TGCGCCAGCAGAAAGGATCTCAGGGGGTTTACTGAAGCTTTCTTT.

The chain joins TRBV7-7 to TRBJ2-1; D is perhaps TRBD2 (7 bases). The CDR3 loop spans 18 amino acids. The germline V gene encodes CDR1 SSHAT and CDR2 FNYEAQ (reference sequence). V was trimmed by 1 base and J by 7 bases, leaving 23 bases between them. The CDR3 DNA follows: TGTGCCAGCAGCTTAGAGTCTGGCGCGGGAGAGGGGGTTAATGAGCAGTTCTTC. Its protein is CASSLESGAGEGVNEQFF.

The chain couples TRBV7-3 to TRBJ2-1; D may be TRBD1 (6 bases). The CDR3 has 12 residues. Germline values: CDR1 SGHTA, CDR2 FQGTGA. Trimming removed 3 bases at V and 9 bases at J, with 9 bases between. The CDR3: CASSFLGAEQFF. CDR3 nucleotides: TGTGCCAGCAGCTTTTTGGGGGCTGAGCAGTTCTTC.

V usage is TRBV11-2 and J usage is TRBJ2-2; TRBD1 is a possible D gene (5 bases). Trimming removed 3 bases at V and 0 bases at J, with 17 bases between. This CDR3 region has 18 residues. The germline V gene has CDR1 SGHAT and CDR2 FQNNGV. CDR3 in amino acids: CASSFALGGAANTGELFF. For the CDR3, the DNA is TGTGCCAGCAGCTTCGCCCTGGGTGGGGCAGCGAACACCGGGGAGCTGTTTTTT.

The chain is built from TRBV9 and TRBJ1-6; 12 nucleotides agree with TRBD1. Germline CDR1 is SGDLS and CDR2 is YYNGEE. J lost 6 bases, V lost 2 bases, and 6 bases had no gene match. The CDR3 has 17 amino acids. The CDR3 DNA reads TGTGCCAGCAGCGTCTCCGGGACAGGGGGCAGTAATTCACCCCTCCACTTT. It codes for CASSVSGTGGSNSPLHF. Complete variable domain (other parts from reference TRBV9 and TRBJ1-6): DSGVTQTPKHLITATGQRVTLRCSPRSGDLSVYWYQQSLDQGLQFLIQYYNGEERAKGNILERFSAQQFPDLHSELNLSSLELGDSALYFCASSVSGTGGSNSPLHFGNGTRLTVT.

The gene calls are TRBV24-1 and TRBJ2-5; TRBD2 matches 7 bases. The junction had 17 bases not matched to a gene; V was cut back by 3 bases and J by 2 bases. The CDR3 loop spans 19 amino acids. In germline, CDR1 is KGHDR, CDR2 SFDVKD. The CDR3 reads CATSDPSIRDYGAQETQYF. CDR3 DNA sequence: TGTGCCACCAGTGATCCCTCCATCCGGGACTACGGGGCACAAGAGACCCAGTACTTC.

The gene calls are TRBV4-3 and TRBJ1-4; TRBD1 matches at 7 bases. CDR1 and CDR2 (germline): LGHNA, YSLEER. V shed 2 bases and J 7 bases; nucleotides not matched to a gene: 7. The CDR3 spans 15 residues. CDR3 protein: CASSQYDRVGEKLFF. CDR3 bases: TGCGCCAGCAGCCAATATGACAGGGTGGGTGAAAAACTGTTTTTT.

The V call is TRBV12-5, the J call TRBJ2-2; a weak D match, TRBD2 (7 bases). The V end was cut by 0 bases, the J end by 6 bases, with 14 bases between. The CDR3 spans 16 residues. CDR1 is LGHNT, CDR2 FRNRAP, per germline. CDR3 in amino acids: CASGLVLGGPAGELFF. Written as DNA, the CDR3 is TGTGCTAGTGGTTTGGTACTCGGGGGGCCGGCCGGGGAGCTGTTTTTT.